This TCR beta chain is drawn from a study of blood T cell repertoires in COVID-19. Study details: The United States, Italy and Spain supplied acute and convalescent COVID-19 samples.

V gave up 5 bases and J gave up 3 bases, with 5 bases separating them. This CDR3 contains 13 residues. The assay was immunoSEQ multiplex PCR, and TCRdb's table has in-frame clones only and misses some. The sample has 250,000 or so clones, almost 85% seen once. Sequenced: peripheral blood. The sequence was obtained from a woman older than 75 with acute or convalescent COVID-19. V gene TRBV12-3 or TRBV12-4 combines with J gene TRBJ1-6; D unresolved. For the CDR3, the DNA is TGTGCCAGCAGTCTGTACTATAATTCACCCCTCCACTTT. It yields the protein CASSLYYNSPLHF.